By its share, the clone carrying this T cell receptor (beta chain) is medium-sized. Its specificity is not known. cDNA molecules, individually, were tagged with unique molecular identifiers. TCRdb re-analysed the 5' RACE reads in MiXCR, keeping a single row per CDR3 protein. The sample records about 27,000 distinct CDR3 sequences, less than 5% being singletons. This sample is part of a study of early T cells in non-severe SARS-CoV-2 infection. Study details: Whole-blood bulk RNA, unsorted, was sequenced, and chains were unpaired.

V was trimmed by 0 bases and J by 6 bases, leaving 3 bases between them. The germline gives CDR1 LGHNA, CDR2 YNFKEQ. The CDR3 length is 12 residues. Study-level points and caveats: Comparison of clonotypes with VDJdb favored anti-spike CD8 responses while missing private and CD4 specificities.

The sequence came from an adult who was a healthcare worker with PCR-confirmed SARS-CoV-2 infection or an uninfected control (not recorded which). The rearrangement uses TRBV4-2 and TRBJ1-5, with unresolved D. The sample comprised whole blood. The CDR3 sequence: CASSQEAQPQHF. CDR3 DNA: TGTGCCAGCAGCCAAGAGGCTCAGCCCCAGCATTTT.